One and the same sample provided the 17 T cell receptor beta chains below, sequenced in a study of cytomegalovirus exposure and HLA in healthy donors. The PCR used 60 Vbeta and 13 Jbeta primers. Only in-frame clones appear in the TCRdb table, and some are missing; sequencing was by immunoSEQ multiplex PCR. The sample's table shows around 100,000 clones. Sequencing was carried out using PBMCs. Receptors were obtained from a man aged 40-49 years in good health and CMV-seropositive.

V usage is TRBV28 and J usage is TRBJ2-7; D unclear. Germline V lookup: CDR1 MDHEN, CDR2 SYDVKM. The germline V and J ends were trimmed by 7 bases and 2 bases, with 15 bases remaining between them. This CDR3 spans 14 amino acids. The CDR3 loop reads CASTSPSPPYEQYF. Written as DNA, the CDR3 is TGTGCCAGCACGTCTCCTTCCCCCCCCTACGAGCAGTACTTC. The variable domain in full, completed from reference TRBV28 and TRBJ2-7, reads DVKVTQSSRYLVKRTGEKVFLECVQDMDHENMFWYRQDPGLGLRLIYFSYDVKMKEKGDIPEGYSVSREKKERFSLILESASTNQTSMYLCASTSPSPPYEQYFGPGTRLTVT.

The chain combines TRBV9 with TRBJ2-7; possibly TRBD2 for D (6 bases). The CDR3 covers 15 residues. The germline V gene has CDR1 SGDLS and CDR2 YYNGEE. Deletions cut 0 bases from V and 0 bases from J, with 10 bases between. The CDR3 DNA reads TGTGCCAGCAGCGTAGCGGGAGTAAGCTCCTACGAGCAGTACTTC. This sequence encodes CASSVAGVSSYEQYF. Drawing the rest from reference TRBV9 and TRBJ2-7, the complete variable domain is DSGVTQTPKHLITATGQRVTLRCSPRSGDLSVYWYQQSLDQGLQFLIQYYNGEERAKGNILERFSAQQFPDLHSELNLSSLELGDSALYFCASSVAGVSSYEQYFGPGTRLTVT.

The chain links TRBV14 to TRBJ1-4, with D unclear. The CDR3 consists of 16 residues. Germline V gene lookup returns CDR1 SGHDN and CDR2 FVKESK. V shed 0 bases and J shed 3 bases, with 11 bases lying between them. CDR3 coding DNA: TGTGCCAGCAGCCAAGAATGGGCAAACCCTAATGAAAAACTGTTTTTT. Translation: CASSQEWANPNEKLFF. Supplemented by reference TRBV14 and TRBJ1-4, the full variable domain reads EAGVTQFPSHSVIEKGQTVTLRCDPISGHDNLYWYRRVMGKEIKFLLHFVKESKQDESGMPNNRFLAERTGGTYSTLKVQPAELEDSGVYFCASSQEWANPNEKLFFGSGTQLSVL.

The CDR3 nucleotides read TGCGCCAGCGGGGGACTAGAGTACAATGAGCAGTTCTTC. Its translation is CASGGLEYNEQFF. The genes are TRBV10-1 and TRBJ2-1; the match to TRBD2 covers 8 bases. The trim removed 8 bases at V and 4 bases at J, leaving 4 bases unmatched. CDR3 length: 13 amino acids. Germline values: CDR1 WNHNN, CDR2 SYGVQD (reference sequence).

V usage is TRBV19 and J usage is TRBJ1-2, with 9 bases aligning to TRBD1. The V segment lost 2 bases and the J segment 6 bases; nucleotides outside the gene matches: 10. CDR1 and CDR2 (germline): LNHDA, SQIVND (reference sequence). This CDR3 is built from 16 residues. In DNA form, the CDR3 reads TGTGCCAGTAGTATATCTTCCGGGACAGGGTGGAATGGCTACACCTTC. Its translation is CASSISSGTGWNGYTF.

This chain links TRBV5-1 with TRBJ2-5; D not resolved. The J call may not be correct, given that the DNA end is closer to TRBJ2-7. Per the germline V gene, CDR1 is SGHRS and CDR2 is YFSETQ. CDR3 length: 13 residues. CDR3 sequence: CASSLARSYEQYF. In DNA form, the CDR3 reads TGCGCCAGCAGCTTGGCCCGGTCCTACGAGCAGTACTTC.

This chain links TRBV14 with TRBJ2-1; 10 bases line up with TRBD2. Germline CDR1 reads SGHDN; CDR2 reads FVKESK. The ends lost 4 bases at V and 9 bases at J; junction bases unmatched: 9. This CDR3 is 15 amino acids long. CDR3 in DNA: TGTGCCAGCAGCCGCTCCACTAGCGGGATGTTTGAGCAGTTCTTC. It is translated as CASSRSTSGMFEQFF.

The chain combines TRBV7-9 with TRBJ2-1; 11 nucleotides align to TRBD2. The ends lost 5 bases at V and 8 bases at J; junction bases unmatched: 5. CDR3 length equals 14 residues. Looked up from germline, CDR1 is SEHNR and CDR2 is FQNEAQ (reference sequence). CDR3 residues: CASSTSGRVDEQFF. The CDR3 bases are TGTGCCAGCAGCACTAGCGGGAGAGTCGATGAGCAGTTCTTC. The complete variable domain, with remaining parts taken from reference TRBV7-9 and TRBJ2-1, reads DTGVSQNPRHKITKRGQNVTFRCDPISEHNRLYWYRQTLGQGPEFLTYFQNEAQLEKSRLLSDRFSAERPKGSFSTLEIQRTEQGDSAMYLCASSTSGRVDEQFFGPGTRLTVL.

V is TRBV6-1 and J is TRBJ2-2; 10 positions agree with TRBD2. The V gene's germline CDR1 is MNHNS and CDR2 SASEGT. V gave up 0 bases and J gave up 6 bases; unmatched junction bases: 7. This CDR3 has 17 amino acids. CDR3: CASSEAPLAGVSGELFF. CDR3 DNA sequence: TGTGCCAGCAGTGAAGCGCCGCTAGCGGGAGTATCCGGGGAGCTGTTTTTT.

The CDR3 coding sequence is TGTGCCAGCAGTTCCCCGGAGGTTGGTACAAATGAGCAGTTCTTC. Its protein is CASSSPEVGTNEQFF. V is TRBV28 and J is TRBJ2-1, with D possibly being TRBD2 (5 bases). CDR3 length: 15 amino acids. Trimming left V 4 bases short and J 7 bases short, with 17 bases between. CDR1 is MDHEN, CDR2 SYDVKM, per germline.

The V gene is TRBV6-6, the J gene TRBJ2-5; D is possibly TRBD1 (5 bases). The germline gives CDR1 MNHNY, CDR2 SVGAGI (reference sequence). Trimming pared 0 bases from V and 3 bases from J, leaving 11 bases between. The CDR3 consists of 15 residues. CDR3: CASSYSRQGKETQYF. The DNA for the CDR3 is TGTGCCAGCAGTTACTCGCGGCAGGGAAAAGAGACCCAGTACTTC.

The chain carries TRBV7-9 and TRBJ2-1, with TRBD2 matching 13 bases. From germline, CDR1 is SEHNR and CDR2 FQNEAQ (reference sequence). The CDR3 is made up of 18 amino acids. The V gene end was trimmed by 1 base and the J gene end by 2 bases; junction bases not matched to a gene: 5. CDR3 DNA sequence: TGTGCCAGCAGCTTAGGCCCACTAGCGGGAGGGCCCTACAATGAGCAGTTCTTC. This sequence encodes CASSLGPLAGGPYNEQFF.

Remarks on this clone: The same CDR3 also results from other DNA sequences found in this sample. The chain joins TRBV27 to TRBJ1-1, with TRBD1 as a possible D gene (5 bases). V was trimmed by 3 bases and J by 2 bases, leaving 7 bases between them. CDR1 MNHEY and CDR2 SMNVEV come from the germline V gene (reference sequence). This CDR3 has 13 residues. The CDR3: CASSLGRNTEAFF. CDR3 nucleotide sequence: TGTGCCAGCAGTTTGGGGCGAAACACTGAAGCTTTCTTT.

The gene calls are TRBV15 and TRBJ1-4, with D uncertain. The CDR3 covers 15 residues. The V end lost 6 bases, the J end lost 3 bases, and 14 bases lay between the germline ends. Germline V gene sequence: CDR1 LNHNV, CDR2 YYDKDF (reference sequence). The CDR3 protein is CATRAESSPNEKLFF. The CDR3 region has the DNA TGTGCCACCAGGGCGGAGAGCAGCCCTAATGAAAAACTGTTTTTT.

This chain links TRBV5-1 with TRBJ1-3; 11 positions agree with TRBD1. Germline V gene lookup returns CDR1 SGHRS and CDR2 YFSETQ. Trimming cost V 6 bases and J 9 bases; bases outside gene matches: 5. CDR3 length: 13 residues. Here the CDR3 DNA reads TGCGCCAGCAAGACCGGGACAGGGGGCACCATATATTTT. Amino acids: CASKTGTGGTIYF.

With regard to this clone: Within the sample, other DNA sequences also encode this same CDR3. CDR3 sequence reads: CASSLRGNQPQHF. The CDR3 DNA reads as TGTGCCAGCAGTTTACGGGGCAATCAGCCCCAGCATTTT. The J gene is TRBJ1-5, the V gene TRBV27; no reliable D call. Germline V gene lookup returns CDR1 MNHEY and CDR2 SMNVEV (reference sequence). The CDR3 totals 13 residues. The ends were cut back, 2 bases at V and 2 bases at J, with 4 bases in the middle.

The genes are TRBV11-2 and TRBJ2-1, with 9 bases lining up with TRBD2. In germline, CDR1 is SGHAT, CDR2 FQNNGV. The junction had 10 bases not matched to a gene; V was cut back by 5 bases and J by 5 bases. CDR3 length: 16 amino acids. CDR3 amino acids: CASSPLSGRVHNEQFF. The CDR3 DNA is TGTGCCAGCAGCCCCCTTAGCGGGAGAGTTCACAATGAGCAGTTCTTC.